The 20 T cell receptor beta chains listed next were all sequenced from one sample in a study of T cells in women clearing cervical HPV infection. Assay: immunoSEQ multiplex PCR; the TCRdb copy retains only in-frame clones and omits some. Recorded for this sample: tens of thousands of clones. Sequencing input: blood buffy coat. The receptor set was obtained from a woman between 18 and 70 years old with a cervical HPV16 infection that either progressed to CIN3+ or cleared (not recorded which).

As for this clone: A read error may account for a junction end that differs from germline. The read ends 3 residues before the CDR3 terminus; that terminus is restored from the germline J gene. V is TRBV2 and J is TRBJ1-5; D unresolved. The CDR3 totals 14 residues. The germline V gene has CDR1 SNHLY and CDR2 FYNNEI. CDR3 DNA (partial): TGTGCCAGCAGAGAAGGACTTAGCAATCAGCCC. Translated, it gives CASREGLSNQP. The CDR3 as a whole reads CASREGLSNQPQHF.

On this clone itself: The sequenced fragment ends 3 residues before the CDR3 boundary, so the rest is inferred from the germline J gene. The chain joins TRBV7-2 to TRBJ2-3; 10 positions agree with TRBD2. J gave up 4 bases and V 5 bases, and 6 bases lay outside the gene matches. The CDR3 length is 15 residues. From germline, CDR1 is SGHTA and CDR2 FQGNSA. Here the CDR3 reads CASSGQGLAPDTQYF. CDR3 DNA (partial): TGTGCCAGCAGCGGCCAGGGACTAGCGCCAGATACG.

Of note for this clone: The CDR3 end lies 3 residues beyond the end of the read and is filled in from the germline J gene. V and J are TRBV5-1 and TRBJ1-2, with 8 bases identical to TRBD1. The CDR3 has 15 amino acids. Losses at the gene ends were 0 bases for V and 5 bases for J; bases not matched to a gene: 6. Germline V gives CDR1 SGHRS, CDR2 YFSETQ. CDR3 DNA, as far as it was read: TGCGCCAGCAGCTTGGGGGGACAGGCGGGGTATGGC. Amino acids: CASSLGGQAGYG. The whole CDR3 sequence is CASSLGGQAGYGYTF.

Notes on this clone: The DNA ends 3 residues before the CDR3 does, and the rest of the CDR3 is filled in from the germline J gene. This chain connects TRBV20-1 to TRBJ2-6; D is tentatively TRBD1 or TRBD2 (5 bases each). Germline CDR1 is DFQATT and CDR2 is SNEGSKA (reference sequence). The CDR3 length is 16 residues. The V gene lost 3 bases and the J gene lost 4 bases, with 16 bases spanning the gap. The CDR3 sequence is CSASEGRLTGANVLTF. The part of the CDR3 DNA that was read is TGCAGTGCTAGTGAGGGGCGCTTAACCGGGGCCAACGTC.

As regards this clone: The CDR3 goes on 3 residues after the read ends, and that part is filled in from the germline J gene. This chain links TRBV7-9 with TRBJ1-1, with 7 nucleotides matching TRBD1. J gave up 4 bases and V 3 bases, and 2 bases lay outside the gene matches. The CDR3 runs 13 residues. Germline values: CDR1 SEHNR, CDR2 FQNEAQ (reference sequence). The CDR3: CASSFQGGTEAFF. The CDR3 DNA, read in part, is TGTGCCAGCAGCTTCCAGGGGGGCACTGAA.

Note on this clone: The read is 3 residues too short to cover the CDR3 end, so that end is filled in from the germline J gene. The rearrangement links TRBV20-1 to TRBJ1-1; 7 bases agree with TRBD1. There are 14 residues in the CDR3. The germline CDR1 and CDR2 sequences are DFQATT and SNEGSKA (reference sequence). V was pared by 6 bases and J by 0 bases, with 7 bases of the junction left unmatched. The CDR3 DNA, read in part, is TGCAGTGCCAACAGCGGACAGGTGAACACTGAA. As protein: CSANSGQVNTE. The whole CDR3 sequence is CSANSGQVNTEAFF.

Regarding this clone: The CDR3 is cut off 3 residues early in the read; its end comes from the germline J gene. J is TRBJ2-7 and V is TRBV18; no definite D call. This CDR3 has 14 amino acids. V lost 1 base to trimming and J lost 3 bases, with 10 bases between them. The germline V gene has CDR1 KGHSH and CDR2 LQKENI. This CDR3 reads CASSPQPQVYEQYF. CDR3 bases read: TGTGCCAGCTCACCACAGCCCCAAGTCTACGAG.

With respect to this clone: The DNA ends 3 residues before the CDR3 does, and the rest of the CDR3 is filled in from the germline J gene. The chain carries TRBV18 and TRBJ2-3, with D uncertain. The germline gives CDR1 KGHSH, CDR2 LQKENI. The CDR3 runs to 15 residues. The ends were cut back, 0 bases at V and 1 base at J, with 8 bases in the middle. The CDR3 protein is CASSPPSVGTDTQYF. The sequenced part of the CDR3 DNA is TGTGCCAGCTCACCACCGAGCGTCGGCACAGATACG.

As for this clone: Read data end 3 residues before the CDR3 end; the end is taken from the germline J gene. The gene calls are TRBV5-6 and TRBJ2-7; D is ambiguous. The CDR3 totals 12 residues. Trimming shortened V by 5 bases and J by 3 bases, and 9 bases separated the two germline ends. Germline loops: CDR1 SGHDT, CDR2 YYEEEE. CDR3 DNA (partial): TGTGCCAGCAGTCTAGGAAACTACGAG. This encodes CASSLGNYE. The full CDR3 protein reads CASSLGNYEQYF.

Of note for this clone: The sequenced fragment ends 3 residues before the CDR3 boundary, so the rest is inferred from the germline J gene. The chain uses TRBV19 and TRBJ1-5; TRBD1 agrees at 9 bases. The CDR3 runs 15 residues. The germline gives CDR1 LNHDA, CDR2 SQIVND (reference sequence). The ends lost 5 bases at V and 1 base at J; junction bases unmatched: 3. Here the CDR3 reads CASSPGTGSNQPQHF. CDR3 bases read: TGTGCCAGTAGTCCGGGGACAGGGAGCAATCAGCCC.

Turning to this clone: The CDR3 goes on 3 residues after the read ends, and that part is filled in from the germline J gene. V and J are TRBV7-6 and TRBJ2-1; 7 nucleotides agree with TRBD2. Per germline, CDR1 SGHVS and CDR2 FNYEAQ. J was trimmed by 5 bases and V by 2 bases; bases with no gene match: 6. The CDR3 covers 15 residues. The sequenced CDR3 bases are TGTGCCAGCAGCTTAAACGTGGGGGGGAACAATGAG. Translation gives CASSLNVGGNNE. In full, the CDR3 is CASSLNVGGNNEQFF.

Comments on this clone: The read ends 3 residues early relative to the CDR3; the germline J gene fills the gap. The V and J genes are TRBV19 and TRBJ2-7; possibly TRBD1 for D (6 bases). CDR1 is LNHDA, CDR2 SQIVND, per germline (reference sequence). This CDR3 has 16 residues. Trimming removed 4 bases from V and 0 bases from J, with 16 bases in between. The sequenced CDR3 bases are TGTGCCAGTAGTACACCCGACAGGAGGAGCTCCTACGAG. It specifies CASSTPDRRSSYE. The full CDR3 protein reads CASSTPDRRSSYEQYF.

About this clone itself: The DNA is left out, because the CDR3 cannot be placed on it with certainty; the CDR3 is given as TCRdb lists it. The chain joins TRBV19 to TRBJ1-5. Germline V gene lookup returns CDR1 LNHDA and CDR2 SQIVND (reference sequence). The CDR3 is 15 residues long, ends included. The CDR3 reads CASTSGGSGNQPQHF.

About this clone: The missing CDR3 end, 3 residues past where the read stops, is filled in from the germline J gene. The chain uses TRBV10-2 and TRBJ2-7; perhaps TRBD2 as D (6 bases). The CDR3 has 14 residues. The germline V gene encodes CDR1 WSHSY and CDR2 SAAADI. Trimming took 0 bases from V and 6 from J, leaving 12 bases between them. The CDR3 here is CASSESAQGGEQYF. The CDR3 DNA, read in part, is TGCGCCAGCAGTGAGTCGGCCCAGGGAGGCGAG.

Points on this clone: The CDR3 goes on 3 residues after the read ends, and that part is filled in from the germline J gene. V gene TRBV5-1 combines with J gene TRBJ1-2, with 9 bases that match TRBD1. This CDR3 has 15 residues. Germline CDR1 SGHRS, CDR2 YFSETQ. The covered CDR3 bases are TGCGCCAGCAGCTTGGAGGGACAGGGAATTGGAGGC. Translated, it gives CASSLEGQGIGG. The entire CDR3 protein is CASSLEGQGIGGYTF.

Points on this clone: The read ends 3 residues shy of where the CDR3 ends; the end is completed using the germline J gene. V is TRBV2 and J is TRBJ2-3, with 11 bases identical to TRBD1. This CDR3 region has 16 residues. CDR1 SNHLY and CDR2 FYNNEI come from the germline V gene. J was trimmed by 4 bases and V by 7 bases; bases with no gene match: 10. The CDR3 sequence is CASTPVVGQGADTQYF. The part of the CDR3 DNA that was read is TGTGCCAGCACCCCCGTGGTGGGACAGGGGGCAGATACG.

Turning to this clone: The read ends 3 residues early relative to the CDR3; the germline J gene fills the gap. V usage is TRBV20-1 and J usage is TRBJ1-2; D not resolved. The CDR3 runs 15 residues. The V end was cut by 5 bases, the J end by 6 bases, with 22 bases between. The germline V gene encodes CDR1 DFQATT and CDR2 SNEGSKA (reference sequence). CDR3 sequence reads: CSADGEGRTLDGYTF. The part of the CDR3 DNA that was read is TGCAGTGCTGACGGCGAAGGGCGAACTTTAGATGGC.

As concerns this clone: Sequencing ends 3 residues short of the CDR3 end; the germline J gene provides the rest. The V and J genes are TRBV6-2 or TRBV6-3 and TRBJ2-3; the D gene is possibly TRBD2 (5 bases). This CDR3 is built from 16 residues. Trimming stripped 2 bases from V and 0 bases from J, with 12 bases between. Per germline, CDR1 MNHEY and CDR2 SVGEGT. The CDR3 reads CASSYLATTSTDTQYF. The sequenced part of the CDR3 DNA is TGTGCCAGCAGTTACCTAGCCACGACTAGCACAGATACG.

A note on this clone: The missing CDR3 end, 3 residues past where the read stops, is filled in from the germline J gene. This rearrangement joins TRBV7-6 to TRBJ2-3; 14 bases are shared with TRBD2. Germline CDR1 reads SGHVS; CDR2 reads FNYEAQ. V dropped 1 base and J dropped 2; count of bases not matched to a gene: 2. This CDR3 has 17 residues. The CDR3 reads CASSLGTSGGLTDTQYF. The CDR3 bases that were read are TGTGCCAGCAGCTTAGGGACTAGCGGGGGGCTCACAGATACG.

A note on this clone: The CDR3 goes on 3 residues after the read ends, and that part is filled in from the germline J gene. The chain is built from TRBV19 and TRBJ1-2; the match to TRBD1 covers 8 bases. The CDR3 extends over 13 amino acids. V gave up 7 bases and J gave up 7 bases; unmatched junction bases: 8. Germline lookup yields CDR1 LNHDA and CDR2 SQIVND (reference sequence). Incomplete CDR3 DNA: TGTGCCAGTACCAAGGACAGGGACGGTGGC. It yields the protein CASTKDRDGG. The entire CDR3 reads CASTKDRDGGYTF.